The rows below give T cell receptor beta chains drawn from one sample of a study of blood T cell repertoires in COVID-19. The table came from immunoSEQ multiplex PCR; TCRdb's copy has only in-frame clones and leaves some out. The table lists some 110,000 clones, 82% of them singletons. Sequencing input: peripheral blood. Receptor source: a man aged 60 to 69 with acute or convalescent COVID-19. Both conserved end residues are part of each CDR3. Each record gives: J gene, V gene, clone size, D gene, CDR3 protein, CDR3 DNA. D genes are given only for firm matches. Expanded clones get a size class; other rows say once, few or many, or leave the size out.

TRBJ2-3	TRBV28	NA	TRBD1	CASSLSGQGSTDTQYF	TGTGCCAGCAGTCTATCGGGACAGGGGAGCACAGATACGCAGTATTTT
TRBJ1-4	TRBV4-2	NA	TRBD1	CASSPRTGGGSTNEKLFF	TGTGCCAGCAGCCCCCGGACAGGGGGCGGTTCAACTAATGAAAAACTGTTTTTT
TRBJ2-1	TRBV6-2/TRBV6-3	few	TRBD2	CASSLLPEAGGYNEQFF	TGTGCCAGCAGCCTTTTACCCGAAGCGGGAGGTTACAATGAGCAGTTCTTC
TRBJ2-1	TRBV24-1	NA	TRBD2	CATSDLGLAGASEQFF	TGTGCCACCAGTGATTTGGGCCTAGCGGGAGCGAGTGAGCAGTTCTTC
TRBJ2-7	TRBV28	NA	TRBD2	CASSFGGSGYEQYF	TGTGCCAGCAGTTTTGGCGGGAGCGGGTACGAGCAGTACTTC
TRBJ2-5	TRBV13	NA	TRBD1	CASSFLGQGEETQYF	TGTGCCAGCAGCTTCCTGGGACAGGGGGAGGAGACCCAGTACTTC
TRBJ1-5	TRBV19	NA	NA	CASSMWRAQPQHF	TGTGCCAGTAGTATGTGGAGGGCTCAGCCCCAGCATTTT
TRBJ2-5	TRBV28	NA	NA	CASSPHRRGETQYF	TGTGCCAGCAGTCCCCACAGGAGGGGAGAGACCCAGTACTTC
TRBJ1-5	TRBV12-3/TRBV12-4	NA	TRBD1	CASSNRGDQPQHF	TGTGCCAGCAGCAACAGGGGAGATCAGCCCCAGCATTTT
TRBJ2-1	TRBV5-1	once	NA	CASKGMGRRNEQFF	TGCGCCAGCAAGGGGATGGGGAGGAGGAATGAGCAGTTCTTC
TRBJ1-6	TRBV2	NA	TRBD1	CASGDRGGLYNSPLHF	TGTGCCAGCGGGGACAGGGGAGGGCTCTATAATTCACCCCTCCACTTT
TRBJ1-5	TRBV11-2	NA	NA	CASSPGQPQHF	TGTGCCAGCAGCCCAGGGCAGCCCCAGCATTTT
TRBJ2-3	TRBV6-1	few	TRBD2	CASSELGTKITDTQYF	TGTGCCAGCAGTGAACTTGGGACTAAGATAACAGATACGCAGTATTTT
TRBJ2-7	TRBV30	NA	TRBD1	CATTEGAGEQYF	TGTGCCACTACCGAGGGGGCTGGGGAGCAGTACTTC
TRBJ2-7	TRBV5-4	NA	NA	CASSITATSYEQYF	TGTGCCAGCAGCATAACGGCGACTAGCTACGAGCAGTACTTC
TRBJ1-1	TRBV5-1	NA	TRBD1	CASSRTGTANTEAFF	TGCGCCAGCAGCCGGACCGGGACAGCCAACACTGAAGCTTTCTTT
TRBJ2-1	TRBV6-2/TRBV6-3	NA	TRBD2	CASSYSGTSGSHNEQFF	TGTGCCAGCAGTTACTCCGGGACTAGCGGGAGCCACAATGAGCAGTTCTTC
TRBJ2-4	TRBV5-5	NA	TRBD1	CASSLAVGTGLNIQYF	TGTGCCAGCAGCTTGGCCGTAGGGACAGGGTTAAACATTCAGTACTTC
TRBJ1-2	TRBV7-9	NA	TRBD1	CASSRDRGYTF	TGTGCCAGCAGCCGGGACAGAGGCTACACCTTC
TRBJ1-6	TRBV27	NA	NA	CASSPPESPLHF	TGTGCCAGCAGTCCGCCAGAATCACCCCTCCACTTT
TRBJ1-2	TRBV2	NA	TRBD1	CASSDLTGGNGYTF	TGTGCCAGCAGTGACCTAACAGGGGGCAATGGCTACACCTTC
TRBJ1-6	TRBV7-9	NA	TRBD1	CASIQGAGNSPLHF	TGTGCCAGTATACAGGGGGCTGGAAATTCACCCCTCCACTTT
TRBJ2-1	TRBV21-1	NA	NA	CASSQSRGNTYNEQFF	TGTGCCAGCAGCCAATCCCGGGGGAACACCTACAATGAGCAGTTCTTC
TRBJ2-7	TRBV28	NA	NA	CASSFITGFEQYF	TGTGCCAGCAGTTTTATAACAGGGTTCGAGCAGTACTTC
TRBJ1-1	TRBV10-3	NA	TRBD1	CAIRGTGGADTEAFF	TGTGCCATCAGAGGGACAGGGGGCGCGGACACTGAAGCTTTCTTT
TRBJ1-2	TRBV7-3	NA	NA	CASSPTTQGPFYGYTF	TGTGCCAGCAGCCCCACCACACAGGGCCCCTTCTATGGCTACACCTTC
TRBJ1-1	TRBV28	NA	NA	CASTSWAMNTEAFF	TGTGCCAGCACCTCGTGGGCCATGAACACTGAAGCTTTCTTT
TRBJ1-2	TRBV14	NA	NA	CASSQDDSPYGYTF	TGTGCCAGCAGCCAGGATGACAGCCCGTATGGCTACACCTTC
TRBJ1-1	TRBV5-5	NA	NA	CASSLGGSGQAFF	TGTGCCAGCAGCTTGGGAGGGTCCGGTCAAGCTTTCTTT
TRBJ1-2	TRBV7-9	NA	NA	CASHSSGGRIDYGYTF	TGTGCCAGCCACTCCTCCGGGGGGCGAATCGACTATGGCTACACCTTC
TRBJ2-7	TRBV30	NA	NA	CAYTRADYEQYF	TGTGCCTACACGAGGGCGGACTACGAGCAGTACTTC
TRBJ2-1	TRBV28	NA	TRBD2	CASSSTGTSGRREQFF	TGTGCCAGCAGTTCAACCGGGACTAGCGGGCGTCGTGAGCAGTTCTTC
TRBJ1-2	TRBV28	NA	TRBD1	CATLLGDRGKRAPYGYTF	TGTGCCACCCTACTGGGGGACAGGGGTAAGAGAGCGCCATATGGCTACACCTTC
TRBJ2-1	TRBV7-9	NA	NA	CASEWRGYNEQFF	TGTGCCAGCGAGTGGCGAGGGTACAATGAGCAGTTCTTC
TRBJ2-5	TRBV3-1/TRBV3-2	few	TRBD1	CASSRQEGAGQETQYF	TGTGCCAGCAGCCGCCAAGAGGGGGCGGGTCAAGAGACCCAGTACTTC
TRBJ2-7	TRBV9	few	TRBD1	CASSGTGGNYEQYF	TGTGCCAGCAGCGGGACAGGGGGAAATTACGAGCAGTACTTC
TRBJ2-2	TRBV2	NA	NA	CASSGRGPYTGELFF	TGTGCCAGCAGCGGGAGGGGGCCCTACACCGGGGAGCTGTTTTTT
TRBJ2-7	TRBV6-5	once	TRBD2	CASSLAGQPYEQYF	TGTGCCAGTTCTCTAGCGGGACAGCCATACGAGCAGTACTTC
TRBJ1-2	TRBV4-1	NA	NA	CASSQGLTGVAYGYTF	TGCGCCAGCAGCCAAGGCCTGACAGGAGTTGCCTATGGCTACACCTTC
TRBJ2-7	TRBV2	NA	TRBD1	CASSPDRAGEQYF	TGTGCCAGCAGCCCAGACAGGGCCGGCGAGCAGTACTTC
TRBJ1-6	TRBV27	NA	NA	CASSLSLSPRDSPLHF	TGTGCCAGCAGTTTATCGCTGAGCCCCAGGGATTCACCCCTCCACTTT